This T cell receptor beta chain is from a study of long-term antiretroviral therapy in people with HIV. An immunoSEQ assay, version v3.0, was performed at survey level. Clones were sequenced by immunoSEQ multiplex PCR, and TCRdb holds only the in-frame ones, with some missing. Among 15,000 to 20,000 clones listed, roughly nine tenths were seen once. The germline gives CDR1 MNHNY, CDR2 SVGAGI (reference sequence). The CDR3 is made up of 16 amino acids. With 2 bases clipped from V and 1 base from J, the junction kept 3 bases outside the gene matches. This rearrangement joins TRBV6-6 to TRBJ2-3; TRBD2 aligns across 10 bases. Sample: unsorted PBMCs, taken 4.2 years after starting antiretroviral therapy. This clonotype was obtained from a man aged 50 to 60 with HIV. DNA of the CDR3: TGTGCCAGCAGTTACCCGCTAGCGGGAGGCACAGATACGCAGTATTTT. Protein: CASSYPLAGGTDTQYF.